Described below is a single T cell receptor (beta chain) sequence and its context. This sample was included in a study of blood T cell repertoires in COVID-19. About the research overall: Sites in the United States, Italy and Spain provided acute and convalescent COVID-19 samples. Nucleic acid was either cDNA or gDNA, and it came from T cells, B-cell-depleted T cells, or PBMCs.

In the authors' methods: From reference gene primer amplification, estimates of nucleated cell counts were derived. The protocol was immunoSEQ multiplex PCR, while the TCRdb copy is restricted to in-frame clones and leaves out a portion. V, J and clone size are taken as reported in that table, and D and trimming were inferred from the DNA itself. Of approximately 240,000 clones in the sample, 82% were seen once. The sequenced sample was peripheral blood. The receptor comes from a woman older than 75 with active or convalescent COVID-19.

CDR3 in amino acids: CASSYAPDTSYEQYF. The CDR3 DNA is TGTGCCAGCAGTTACGCACCGGACACGTCCTACGAGCAGTACTTC. The chain combines TRBV6-6 with TRBJ2-7; possibly TRBD1 for D (5 bases). This CDR3 is built from 15 residues. Trimming took off 2 bases at V and 1 base at J, with 12 bases between the two ends. Germline values: CDR1 MNHNY, CDR2 SVGAGI (reference sequence).